This T cell receptor beta chain was sequenced in a study of OX40 agonist ivuxolimab in advanced cancers. Study-wide background: With ivuxolimab, an agonistic anti-OX40 (CD134) antibody, patients were treated. Among those treated, three patients had partial responses, one with hepatocellular carcinoma and two with cutaneous melanoma.

In regard to this clone: Its antigen is as yet unknown.

No patient had autoimmune disease or received systemic immunosuppression. The CDR3 has 12 amino acids. Trimming took 8 bases from V and 3 from J; bases not matched to a gene: 6. Germline V gene sequence: CDR1 SQVTM, CDR2 ANQGSEA. Study observations and caveats: At 0.1 to 3.0 mg/kg, CD4+ and CD8+ blood T cells expanded clonally by week 6.

Assay used: immunoSEQ multiplex PCR; TCRdb lists only in-frame clones, some missing. The sample includes 79,000 or so clones, approximately 85% of them seen just once. The sample in question was CD4+ or CD8+ T cells sorted from blood, obtained in a trial of the OX40 agonist ivuxolimab. This chain connects TRBV29-1 to TRBJ2-7; TRBD1 matches at 8 bases. This clonotype originated in an adult with an advanced solid tumor such as melanoma, head and neck, liver or kidney cancer. The CDR3 loop is CSIRGQGYEQYF. The CDR3 DNA follows: TGCAGCATCCGCGGACAGGGCTACGAGCAGTACTTC.